The clone carrying this T cell receptor (beta chain) was detected a few times. The V and J ends lost 5 bases and 11 bases respectively, with 16 bases between them. Germline V lookup: CDR1 SNHLY, CDR2 FYNNEI. The CDR3 is 14 residues long. The assay was immunoSEQ multiplex PCR, and TCRdb's table has in-frame clones only and misses some. The table has about 14,000 clones, 65% to 85% seen once. This entry is derived from a study of T cells after somatic rescue of genetic block. This chain joins TRBV2 and TRBJ1-6; possibly TRBD1 for D (6 bases). The sample was peripheral blood mononuclear cells (PBMCs). This clonotype was sampled from a boy aged 10-17 years. Here the CDR3 reads CASSTGTSKTPLHF. The CDR3 DNA reads TGTGCCAGCAGTACCGGGACAAGCAAAACACCCCTCCACTTT. Full variable domain (outside the CDR3, taken from reference TRBV2 and TRBJ1-6): EPEVTQTPSHQVTQMGQEVILRCVPISNHLYFYWYRQILGQKVEFLVSFYNNEISEKSEIFDDQFSVERPDGSNFTLKIRSTKLEDSAMYFCASSTGTSKTPLHFGNGTRLTVT.